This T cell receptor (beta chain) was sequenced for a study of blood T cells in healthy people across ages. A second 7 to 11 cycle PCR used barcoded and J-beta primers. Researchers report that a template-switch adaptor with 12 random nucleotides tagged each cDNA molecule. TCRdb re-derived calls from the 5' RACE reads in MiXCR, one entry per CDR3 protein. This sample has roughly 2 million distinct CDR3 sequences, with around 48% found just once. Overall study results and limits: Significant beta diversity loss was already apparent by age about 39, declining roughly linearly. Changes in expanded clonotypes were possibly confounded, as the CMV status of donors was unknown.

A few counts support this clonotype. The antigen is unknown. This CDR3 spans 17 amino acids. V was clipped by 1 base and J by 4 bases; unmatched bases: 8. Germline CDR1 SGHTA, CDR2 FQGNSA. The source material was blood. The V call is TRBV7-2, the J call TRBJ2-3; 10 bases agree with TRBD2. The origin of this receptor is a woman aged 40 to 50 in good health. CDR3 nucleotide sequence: TGTGCCAGCAGCTTAGTAGGTAGCGGGGGGCGCTCAGATACGCAGTATTTT. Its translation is CASSLVGSGGRSDTQYF.